The 19 T cell receptor beta chains below all came from one sample that was sequenced in a study of cytomegalovirus exposure and HLA in healthy donors. It was with 60 Vbeta and 13 Jbeta primers that the PCR ran. Profiled with immunoSEQ multiplex PCR; TCRdb holds only in-frame clones, not every one. The sample shows 80,000 to 100,000 clones, 79% of them seen only once. The sequencing input was PBMCs. The receptors were gathered from a male donor in good health and CMV-seropositive.

V gene TRBV6-5 combines with J gene TRBJ2-3; 8 positions match TRBD1. The V gene end was trimmed by 4 bases and the J gene end by 2 bases; junction bases not matched to a gene: 5. The CDR3 loop spans 15 amino acids. The germline gives CDR1 MNHEY, CDR2 SVGAGI. The CDR3 DNA follows: TGTGCCAGCAGTTCCCGGACAGGGTCCACAGATACGCAGTATTTT. Protein sequence: CASSSRTGSTDTQYF.

Here the CDR3 DNA reads TGTGCCAGCAGCCAAGATGCGTGGAACACTGAAGCTTTCTTT. Its protein is CASSQDAWNTEAFF. The chain has TRBV14 and TRBJ1-1; D ambiguous. V lost 0 bases, J lost 1 base, and 6 bases lay in between. Per the germline V gene, CDR1 is SGHDN and CDR2 is FVKESK. This CDR3 is built from 14 residues.

This clone showed up just once. The chain uses TRBV9 and TRBJ1-2; TRBD1 matches at 9 bases. V dropped 2 bases and J dropped 7; count of bases not matched to a gene: 3. Germline assignment: CDR1 SGDLS and CDR2 YYNGEE. This CDR3 region has 13 residues. The CDR3 nucleotides are TGTGCCAGCAGCGTTACAGGGGGCTTTGGCTACACCTTC. Its protein is CASSVTGGFGYTF. Looking up the rest from reference TRBV9 and TRBJ1-2 gives the full variable domain: DSGVTQTPKHLITATGQRVTLRCSPRSGDLSVYWYQQSLDQGLQFLIQYYNGEERAKGNILERFSAQQFPDLHSELNLSSLELGDSALYFCASSVTGGFGYTFGSGTRLTVV.

V gene TRBV29-1 combines with J gene TRBJ1-2; no clear D gene. V lost 3 bases to trimming and J lost 1 base, with 12 bases between them. Germline CDR1 is SQVTM and CDR2 is ANQGSEA. The CDR3 loop spans 14 amino acids. The CDR3 DNA is TGCAGCGTTGAGGGAAGGGAGAGTAACTATGGCTACACCTTC. It yields the protein CSVEGRESNYGYTF.

J is TRBJ1-1 and V is TRBV2; D is perhaps TRBD1 (5 bases). Germline CDR1 and CDR2: SNHLY and FYNNEI. The CDR3 length is 12 residues. V lost 6 bases, J lost 7 bases, and 12 bases lay in between. The CDR3 protein is CASSIQGLEAFF. The CDR3 DNA reads TGTGCCAGCAGCATCCAGGGACTTGAAGCTTTCTTT. Using reference TRBV2 and TRBJ1-1 for the parts outside the CDR3, the full variable domain is EPEVTQTPSHQVTQMGQEVILRCVPISNHLYFYWYRQILGQKVEFLVSFYNNEISEKSEIFDDQFSVERPDGSNFTLKIRSTKLEDSAMYFCASSIQGLEAFFGQGTRLTVV.

The count of this clone is one. The junction departs from germline at one end; a sequencing error may be responsible. The CDR3 protein is CSSRKGRDTEAFF. In DNA, the CDR3 is TGTTCCAGCAGGAAGGGGAGGGACACTGAAGCTTTCTTT. This chain links TRBV7-9 with TRBJ1-1; a possible D gene is TRBD1 (5 bases). Per the germline V gene, CDR1 is SEHNR and CDR2 is FQNEAQ (reference sequence). The CDR3 runs to 13 residues.

The chain recombines TRBV27 with TRBJ2-5; 8 positions match TRBD1. CDR1 is MNHEY and CDR2 is SMNVEV in the germline V gene (reference sequence). The CDR3 extends over 14 amino acids. The V and J ends lost 5 bases and 5 bases, in that order; junction bases with no gene match: 7. CDR3 sequence (DNA): TGTGCCAGCAGTCGCACGGACAGGGAGGAGACCCAGTACTTC. As protein: CASSRTDREETQYF.

This clone was found a few times. V and J are TRBV4-3 and TRBJ2-1, with TRBD1 as a possible D gene (6 bases). Per germline, CDR1 LGHNA and CDR2 YSLEER. This CDR3 is 15 amino acids long. Trimming stripped 0 bases from V and 6 bases from J, with 12 bases between. The CDR3 sequence is CASSQEVRGGNEQFF. DNA for the CDR3: TGCGCCAGCAGCCAAGAGGTCAGGGGTGGCAATGAGCAGTTCTTC.

The chain carries TRBV7-9 and TRBJ1-5; TRBD1 agrees at 8 bases. V dropped 1 base and J dropped 3; count of bases not matched to a gene: 5. The CDR3 runs to 16 residues. The germline V gene has CDR1 SEHNR and CDR2 FQNEAQ (reference sequence). Here the CDR3 DNA reads TGTGCCAGCAGCTTAGGGCAGGGGGCGTTCAATCAGCCCCAGCATTTT. Translating gives CASSLGQGAFNQPQHF.

V and J are TRBV30 and TRBJ1-2; D possibly corresponds to TRBD1 (6 bases). The CDR3 runs 13 residues. Germline CDR1 GTSNPN, CDR2 SVGIG (reference sequence). Trimming removed 5 bases from V and 5 bases from J, with 15 bases in between. This CDR3 is CAWDAQGMYGYTF. Here the CDR3 DNA reads TGTGCCTGGGACGCTCAGGGGATGTATGGCTACACCTTC.

The gene calls are TRBV5-1 and TRBJ1-4; 8 bases align to TRBD1. Germline V gene sequence: CDR1 SGHRS, CDR2 YFSETQ. The CDR3 sequence is 16 residues long. J was trimmed by 6 bases and V by 4 bases; bases with no gene match: 11. CDR3 protein: CASSQGSPGGYEKLFF. CDR3 DNA: TGCGCCAGCAGCCAGGGAAGTCCAGGGGGCTATGAAAAACTGTTTTTT.

The chain joins TRBV9 to TRBJ2-2; a weak D match, TRBD2 (5 bases). V was pared by 3 bases and J by 1 base, with 13 bases between. The germline V gene has CDR1 SGDLS and CDR2 YYNGEE. The CDR3 covers 16 residues. The CDR3 DNA sequence: TGTGCCAGCAGCGAGGAGGTAGACCTGAACACCGGGGAGCTGTTTTTT. Residues: CASSEEVDLNTGELFF.

The rearrangement uses TRBV4-3 and TRBJ2-3, with 9 bases matching TRBD2. Germline trimming cut 0 bases from V and 1 base from J; bases unmatched to any gene: 8. CDR3 length: 18 amino acids. The germline gives CDR1 LGHNA, CDR2 YSLEER. CDR3 sequence reads: CASSQDSASGVGTDTQYF. The CDR3 DNA sequence: TGCGCCAGCAGCCAAGATTCCGCTAGCGGGGTCGGCACAGATACGCAGTATTTT.

The chain uses TRBV5-6 and TRBJ2-5; D unresolved. The V gene's germline CDR1 is SGHDT and CDR2 YYEEEE. There are 11 residues in the CDR3. V lost 2 bases and J 5 bases, leaving 4 bases between the germline ends. This CDR3 reads CASSFRETQYF. DNA of the CDR3: TGTGCCAGCAGCTTCCGGGAGACCCAGTACTTC.

The gene calls are TRBV30 and TRBJ1-6, with D unresolved. Germline CDR1 reads GTSNPN; CDR2 reads SVGIG (reference sequence). The V gene lost 1 base and the J gene lost 0 bases, with 7 bases spanning the gap. CDR3 size: 15 residues. CDR3 loop: CAWSEQSSYNSPLHF. The CDR3 DNA is TGTGCCTGGAGTGAACAGAGCTCCTATAATTCACCCCTCCACTTT.

The chain has TRBV4-2 and TRBJ2-7; the D is unclear. Looked up from germline, CDR1 is LGHNA and CDR2 is YNFKEQ. The CDR3 is 14 amino acids. Trimming shortened V by 3 bases and J by 2 bases, and 11 bases separated the two germline ends. CDR3 region: CASSQTKGTYEQYF. CDR3 nucleotide sequence: TGTGCCAGCAGCCAGACAAAAGGTACCTACGAGCAGTACTTC.

The chain employs TRBV7-2 and TRBJ2-5, with 7 bases matching TRBD1. The J call may be mistaken, given a closer DNA end match to TRBJ2-7. The CDR3 is made up of 14 amino acids. CDR1 SGHTA and CDR2 FQGNSA come from the germline V gene. In DNA form, the CDR3 reads TGTGCCAGCAGCGTTACAGGGGTTTCCTACGAGCAGTACTTC. Translating it yields CASSVTGVSYEQYF.

Many counts were recorded for this clone. The chain uses TRBV5-4 and TRBJ2-7; 9 positions match TRBD1. This CDR3 has 14 residues. The germline CDR1 and CDR2 sequences are SGHNT and YYREEE (reference sequence). The junction had 3 bases not matched to a gene; V was cut back by 4 bases and J by 1 base. The CDR3 DNA is TGTGCCAGCAGCCACGGGACAGGGTCCTACGAGCAGTACTTC. This sequence encodes CASSHGTGSYEQYF.

This clone was seen more than once but under ten times. V is TRBV4-1 and J is TRBJ2-6, with 8 bases lining up with TRBD1. This CDR3 spans 19 amino acids. Trimming removed 4 bases from V and 0 bases from J; junction bases left unmatched: 11. CDR1 is MGHRA and CDR2 is YSYEKL in the germline V gene. The CDR3 nucleotides read TGCGCCAGCAGCCTAAATCCGGGACAGGCTTCCTCTGGGGCCAACGTCCTGACTTTC. Its protein is CASSLNPGQASSGANVLTF.